This record covers a single T cell receptor beta chain. This record comes from a study of blood T cell repertoires in COVID-19. Profiling relied on immunoSEQ multiplex PCR, and the TCRdb table lists in-frame clones only, not all of them. The repertoire holds tens of thousands of clones, with 65% to 85% as singletons. CDR1 and CDR2 from the germline V gene are SGHTA and FQGTGA. The CDR3 has 13 residues. Between the trimmed V and J ends, which lost 2 bases and 1 base, there was a span of 5 bases. The chain uses TRBV7-3 and TRBJ1-1; perhaps TRBD1 as D (5 bases). The sample was peripheral blood. The TCR comes from a man older than 75 with COVID-19, enrolled during active disease. The CDR3 nucleotides are TGTGCCAGCAGCTTACAGGGGAACACTGAAGCTTTCTTT. It codes for CASSLQGNTEAFF.